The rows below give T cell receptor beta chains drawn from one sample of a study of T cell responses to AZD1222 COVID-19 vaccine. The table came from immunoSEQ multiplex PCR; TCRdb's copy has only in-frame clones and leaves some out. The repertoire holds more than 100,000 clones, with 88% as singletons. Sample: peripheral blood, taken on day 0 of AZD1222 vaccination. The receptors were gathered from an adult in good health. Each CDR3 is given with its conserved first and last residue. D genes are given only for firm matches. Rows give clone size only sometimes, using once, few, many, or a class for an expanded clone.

DNA: TGCGCCAGCAGCTTAACCGGGACTTTAGACAATCAGCCCCAGCATTTT; CDR3: CASSLTGTLDNQPQHF; D: -; size: -; V: TRBV5-1; J: TRBJ1-5
DNA: TGTGCCAGCAGCGTAGATGTGGGGGAGAATTCACCCCTCCACTTT; CDR3: CASSVDVGENSPLHF; D: -; size: -; V: TRBV9; J: TRBJ1-6
DNA: TGTGCCAGCAGCCCTGGGAGGTCGGATTCACCCCTCCACTTT; CDR3: CASSPGRSDSPLHF; D: -; size: -; V: TRBV7-9; J: TRBJ1-6
DNA: TGTGCCAGCAGCCCGGATGGGGGAGGGGTGAACACTGAAGCTTTCTTT; CDR3: CASSPDGGGVNTEAFF; D: -; size: once; V: TRBV7-6; J: TRBJ1-1
DNA: TGCAGCGTTACGGACGCTAGCACAGATACGCAGTATTTT; CDR3: CSVTDASTDTQYF; D: -; size: -; V: TRBV29-1; J: TRBJ2-3
DNA: TGTGCCAGCAGTGAAACAGGGGCGCTTGGTCAGCCCCAGCATTTT; CDR3: CASSETGALGQPQHF; D: TRBD1; size: -; V: TRBV6-1; J: TRBJ1-5
DNA: TGTGCCAGCAGCGCACCCGGGTTGGGGAACACTGAAGCTTTCTTT; CDR3: CASSAPGLGNTEAFF; D: -; size: -; V: TRBV9; J: TRBJ1-1
DNA: TGTGCCACCACCACCGGGACAGTGGGGCTCTCACCCCTCCACTTT; CDR3: CATTTGTVGLSPLHF; D: TRBD1; size: -; V: TRBV15; J: TRBJ1-6
DNA: TGTGCCAGCAGTCTCCGGGACTGGAGCAATCAGCCCCAGCATTTT; CDR3: CASSLRDWSNQPQHF; D: -; size: -; V: TRBV6-2/TRBV6-3; J: TRBJ1-5
DNA: TGTGCCAGCAGTTCCGGGGTAGGGGGCACTGAAGCTTTCTTT; CDR3: CASSSGVGGTEAFF; D: -; size: -; V: TRBV6-5; J: TRBJ1-1
DNA: TGTGCCAGTAGTATGGGACAGGGGCCGAACACCGGGGAGCTGTTTTTT; CDR3: CASSMGQGPNTGELFF; D: TRBD1; size: -; V: TRBV19; J: TRBJ2-2
DNA: TGTGCCAGCAGAGGGACAGACTACTACGAGCAGTACTTC; CDR3: CASRGTDYYEQYF; D: TRBD1; size: -; V: TRBV12-3/TRBV12-4; J: TRBJ2-7
DNA: TGTGCCAGCAGCGTAGGGCGGATCGACATACTAGGTCGCTATGGCTACACCTTC; CDR3: CASSVGRIDILGRYGYTF; D: -; size: -; V: TRBV9; J: TRBJ1-2
DNA: TGTGCCTGGAATCCAGGGAATGGGGAGCTGTTTTTT; CDR3: CAWNPGNGELFF; D: -; size: -; V: TRBV30; J: TRBJ2-2
DNA: TGTGCCAGCAGCATGCGCCGGACCTCTGAAAAACTGTTTTTT; CDR3: CASSMRRTSEKLFF; D: -; size: -; V: TRBV7-2; J: TRBJ1-4
DNA: TGTGCCAGCAGAGCGGAAAGCACAGATACGCAGTATTTT; CDR3: CASRAESTDTQYF; D: -; size: -; V: TRBV7-9; J: TRBJ2-3
DNA: TGTGCCAGCAGCTTGGTGTCGGATAGCAATCAGCCCCAGCATTTT; CDR3: CASSLVSDSNQPQHF; D: -; size: -; V: TRBV5-8; J: TRBJ1-5
DNA: TGTGCCAGCAGCGCCGGGACATCCAACACCGGGGAGCTGTTTTTT; CDR3: CASSAGTSNTGELFF; D: -; size: few; V: TRBV9; J: TRBJ2-2
DNA: TGTGCCAGCAGCACCAGGGGGATTCAGCCCCAGCATTTT; CDR3: CASSTRGIQPQHF; D: -; size: -; V: TRBV21-1; J: TRBJ1-5
DNA: TGTGCCAGCAGTAAACGGGTAACTGAAAAACTGTTTTTT; CDR3: CASSKRVTEKLFF; D: -; size: -; V: TRBV27; J: TRBJ1-4
DNA: TGTGCCAGCAGTGAAGCTGCGGGCAATCAGCCCCAGCATTTT; CDR3: CASSEAAGNQPQHF; D: -; size: -; V: TRBV6-1; J: TRBJ1-5
DNA: TGTGCCAGCAGCGTAGCGGTGGCGGACCCAACCTACGAGCAGTACTTC; CDR3: CASSVAVADPTYEQYF; D: -; size: -; V: TRBV9; J: TRBJ2-7
DNA: TGTGCCAGCAACTACGGACAGGGATGGAACACCGGGGAGCTGTTTTTT; CDR3: CASNYGQGWNTGELFF; D: TRBD1; size: few; V: TRBV6-6; J: TRBJ2-2
DNA: TGTGCCACCAGTGATTGGGAGGGCAATGAGCAGTTCTTC; CDR3: CATSDWEGNEQFF; D: TRBD2; size: -; V: TRBV24-1; J: TRBJ2-1
DNA: TGTGCTAGCAGCCGGGACAGCGCCGGAAACACCATATATTTT; CDR3: CASSRDSAGNTIYF; D: TRBD1; size: -; V: TRBV7-7; J: TRBJ1-3
DNA: TGTGCCAGTAGTATACAGGGGGCACTGAACACTGAAGCTTTCTTT; CDR3: CASSIQGALNTEAFF; D: TRBD1; size: -; V: TRBV19; J: TRBJ1-1
DNA: TGTGCCAGCAGCAAAGCGCGGGGGGGCGCGGACTATGGCTACACCTTC; CDR3: CASSKARGGADYGYTF; D: -; size: -; V: TRBV21-1; J: TRBJ1-2
DNA: TGTGCCATCAGTGAGTCCAAGGTCTCAAACACCGGGGAGCTGTTTTTT; CDR3: CAISESKVSNTGELFF; D: -; size: -; V: TRBV10-3; J: TRBJ2-2